This T cell receptor beta chain was sequenced in a study of sequential checkpoint blockade in melanoma. Looking at the study overall: Maintenance nivolumab came after either treatment sequence. 91 pretreatment tumor DNA samples were TCRβ immunosequenced. Matched biopsies came pretreatment and at week 13 for 20 to 25 patients.

Treatment described: randomized to nivolumab then ipilimumab (arm A) or the reverse (arm B). Patients had received no earlier DNA-damaging chemotherapy. The CDR3 is made up of 15 amino acids. The V gene's germline CDR1 is KGHSH and CDR2 LQKENI. The germline V and J ends were trimmed by 5 bases and 3 bases, with 14 bases remaining between them. This table comes from immunoSEQ multiplex PCR, and its TCRdb copy is limited to in-frame clones, with some not included. The sample contains some 2,400 clones, more than 13% of which appear only once. Sequenced here: tumor tissue (inferred from file names), sampled from a patient given nivolumab and ipilimumab in sequence. This chain joins TRBV18 and TRBJ1-3, with a weak D call TRBD1 (6 bases). The receptor was derived from a human donor with melanoma. Here the CDR3 DNA reads TGTGCCAGCTCAACAACATGGGGGCATGGAAACACCATATATTTT. Protein: CASSTTWGHGNTIYF.